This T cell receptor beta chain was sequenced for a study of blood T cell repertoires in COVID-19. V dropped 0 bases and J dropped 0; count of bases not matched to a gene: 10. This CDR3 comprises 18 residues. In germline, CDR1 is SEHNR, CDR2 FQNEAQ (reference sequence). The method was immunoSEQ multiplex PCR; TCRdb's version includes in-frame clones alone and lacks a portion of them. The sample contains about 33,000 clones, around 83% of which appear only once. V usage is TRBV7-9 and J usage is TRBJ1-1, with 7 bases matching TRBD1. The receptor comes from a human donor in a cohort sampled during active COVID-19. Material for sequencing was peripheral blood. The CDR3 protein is CASSLATRDRKMNTEAFF. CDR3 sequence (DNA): TGTGCCAGCAGCTTAGCGACCCGGGACAGAAAAATGAACACTGAAGCTTTCTTT.